The text below deals with one T cell receptor (beta chain). Antigen unknown. Clones were read by immunoSEQ multiplex PCR, and TCRdb kept only the in-frame ones, dropping some. The table shows about 1.5 million clones, with approximately 98% occurring only once. The length of the CDR3 is 15 residues. V was cut by 0 bases and J by 1 base, with 13 bases left in between. Germline assignment: CDR1 GTSNPN and CDR2 SVGIG (reference sequence). This sample was taken from a study of shared clonotypes between healthy human individuals. Study-wide findings and caveats: Richness estimates generally favored naive over memory subsets.

Sequencing used naive CD4+ T cells sorted from blood. Sample subset: CD45RA+ positively selected. V and J are TRBV30 and TRBJ2-7; D uncertain. The clonotype was recovered from a man aged 25 to 40 in good health. CDR3 DNA: TGTGCCTGGAGTGTACGCGGTAGTGGGTCCTACGAGCAGTACTTC. As protein: CAWSVRGSGSYEQYF.